The 3 T cell receptor beta chains below all came from one sample that was sequenced in a study of shared clonotypes between healthy human individuals. Here immunoSEQ multiplex PCR was the method, and the copy in TCRdb shows in-frame clones only, minus some. This sample has hundreds of thousands of clones, with approximately 75% found just once. The sample comprised memory CD4+ T cells sorted from blood. Subset described: CD45RA-negative fraction. The origin of the receptors is a woman aged 30 to 39 in good health.

The chain joins TRBV6-5 to TRBJ2-2; TRBD2 matches at 11 bases. Germline V lookup: CDR1 MNHEY, CDR2 SVGAGI. V trimming: 4 bases; J trimming: 4 bases; junction bases outside the gene matches: 5. This CDR3 region has 16 residues. The CDR3 DNA follows: TGTGCCAGCAGTTCTATAGCGGGAGGGTTCACCGGGGAGCTGTTTTTT. Translating gives CASSSIAGGFTGELFF.

In nucleotides, the CDR3 is TGTGCCAGTAGTCCCTTGGGCAATGAGCAGTTCTTC. This gives the protein CASSPLGNEQFF. J is TRBJ2-1 and V is TRBV19; the D is unclear. CDR1 and CDR2 from the germline V gene are LNHDA and SQIVND (reference sequence). Trimming pared 5 bases from V and 6 bases from J, leaving 8 bases between. The CDR3 sequence is 12 residues long.

The chain's CDR3 is CASSDQGAAFF. DNA for the CDR3: TGTGCCAGCAGTGATCAGGGGGCGGCTTTCTTT. The gene calls are TRBV28 and TRBJ1-1; 8 bases fit TRBD1. Trimming at V came to 5 bases and at J to 11 bases, leaving 4 bases not matched to a gene. Germline V CDR1 and CDR2: MDHEN, SYDVKM. This CDR3 spans 11 amino acids.